Each of the 29 T cell receptor beta chains below was sequenced from the same sample in a study of T cell repertoires in cytomegalovirus infection. Using its own MiXCR run on the reads, TCRdb lists one record per CDR3 protein. The sample shows under 850,000 distinct CDR3 sequences, 35% of them seen only once. Sequencing used PBMCs. All receptors derive from a human donor in good health (CMV status not recorded). Some clones in this sample may be carry-over from other donors' samples.

This clonotype has just a few counts. This chain joins TRBV11-1 and TRBJ2-2; D is perhaps TRBD1 (6 bases). Trimming shortened V by 4 bases and J by 2 bases, and 23 bases separated the two germline ends. There are 19 residues in the CDR3. Germline-derived CDR1 and CDR2 are SGHAT and FQDESV (reference sequence). CDR3 in DNA: TGTGCCAGCAGCTCTTACCCTAATAACAGGGTTGGTAACACCGGGGAGCTGTTTTTT. Translation: CASSSYPNNRVGNTGELFF.

This clonotype was picked up a small number of times. The chain links TRBV11-2 to TRBJ1-1; possibly TRBD1 for D (6 bases). The CDR3 is 15 residues long. V was clipped by 4 bases and J by 3 bases, with 15 bases between them. Germline V gives CDR1 SGHAT, CDR2 FQNNGV. In DNA form, the CDR3 reads TGTGCCAGCAGCTCGTTCAGGGGCCGTGACACTGAAGCTTTCTTT. It encodes CASSSFRGRDTEAFF. The full variable domain, in which reference TRBV11-2 and TRBJ1-1 provide the parts outside the CDR3, is EAGVAQSPRYKIIEKRQSVAFWCNPISGHATLYWYQQILGQGPKLLIQFQNNGVVDDSQLPKDRFSAERLKGVDSTLKIQPAKLEDSAVYLCASSSFRGRDTEAFFGQGTRLTVV.

This clonotype appeared a few times. The gene calls are TRBV27 and TRBJ1-2; D ambiguous. CDR1 is MNHEY and CDR2 is SMNVEV in the germline V gene (reference sequence). V lost 5 bases and J 5 bases, leaving 18 bases between the germline ends. CDR3 length: 15 residues. The CDR3 sequence is CASSSRPFSPYGYTF. CDR3 in DNA: TGTGCCAGCAGTAGCCGCCCCTTCTCCCCTTATGGCTACACCTTC.

The V and J genes are TRBV24-1 and TRBJ2-3, with 7 bases that match TRBD1. The CDR3 consists of 16 residues. Germline trimming cut 4 bases from V and 3 bases from J; bases unmatched to any gene: 9. Looked up from germline, CDR1 is KGHDR and CDR2 is SFDVKD. The CDR3 sequence: CATSDPQGMRTDTQYF. The CDR3 nucleotides read TGTGCCACCAGTGACCCACAGGGGATGAGGACAGATACGCAGTATTTT.

For the CDR3, the DNA is TGTGCCACCAGTGATTTACTAGCGGGAGCCAATGAGCAGTTCTTC. This sequence encodes CATSDLLAGANEQFF. The J gene is TRBJ2-1, the V gene TRBV24-1; 11 positions match TRBD2. Unmatched junction bases numbered 1, after V lost 1 base and J lost 6 bases. Germline values: CDR1 KGHDR, CDR2 SFDVKD. The CDR3 sequence is 15 residues long.

V gene TRBV6-2 or TRBV6-3 combines with J gene TRBJ1-5; 9 bases agree with TRBD1. Unmatched junction bases numbered 11, after V lost 2 bases and J lost 0 bases. The CDR3 sequence is 19 residues long. Germline CDR1 MNHEY, CDR2 SVGEGT. CDR3 sequence (DNA): TGTGCCAGCAGTTACGTGCCGGGACAGGGTATCTTTAGCAATCAGCCCCAGCATTTT. Translation gives CASSYVPGQGIFSNQPQHF.

This clonotype has just a few counts. This chain links TRBV7-9 with TRBJ2-3; D not resolved. V lost 5 bases and J 0 bases, leaving 9 bases between the germline ends. CDR1 and CDR2 (germline): SEHNR, FQNEAQ (reference sequence). CDR3 size: 14 residues. This CDR3 is CASSPVLSTDTQYF. CDR3 bases: TGTGCCAGCAGCCCCGTACTAAGCACAGATACGCAGTATTTT.

V gene TRBV11-2 combines with J gene TRBJ2-5, with D uncertain. CDR1 and CDR2 from the germline V gene are SGHAT and FQNNGV. There are 15 residues in the CDR3. Trimming cost V 5 bases and J 4 bases, with 17 bases left between them. The CDR3 loop is CASSPLKRRSETQYF. The DNA for the CDR3 is TGTGCCAGCAGCCCCCTGAAACGAAGGTCAGAGACCCAGTACTTC.

CDR3 DNA sequence: TGCAGCGTTGTGCGCTCCGGGCCGGGAGAGTCCTACGAGCAGTACTTC. As protein: CSVVRSGPGESYEQYF. The J gene is TRBJ2-7, the V gene TRBV29-1; possible D gene TRBD2, 6 bases. This CDR3 is built from 16 residues. V lost 4 bases, J lost 1 base, and 20 bases lay in between. Germline CDR1 SQVTM, CDR2 ANQGSEA.

As for this clonotype: The conserved phenylalanine or tryptophan is not found at the CDR3 terminus, so this likely reflects a read error. The rearrangement joins TRBV7-9 to TRBJ2-2, with 10 bases lining up with TRBD1. The CDR3 is 18 amino acids. Germline CDR1 and CDR2: SEHNR and FQNEAQ (reference sequence). The CDR3, as DNA: TGTGCCAGCAGCTTAGGAGACAGGGGGCGAGGGAGCACCGTGGAGCTGTTTTGT. It is translated as CASSLGDRGRGSTVELFC.

As to this clonotype: Mismatch with germline at one junction end may stem from a read error. The V and J genes are TRBV4-1 and TRBJ2-3; 7 bases match TRBD2. The CDR3 contains 16 residues. CDR1 MGHRA and CDR2 YSYEKL come from the germline V gene. Here the CDR3 reads CASRQGSGTSTDTQYF. The CDR3 DNA sequence: TGCGCCAGCAGACAAGGGAGCGGGACTAGCACAGATACGCAGTATTTT.

This clonotype was counted only a few times. The CDR3 protein is CASSSPASGGSGYTF. CDR3 DNA: TGTGCCAGCAGTTCGCCAGCGAGTGGGGGGTCTGGCTACACCTTC. The chain recombines TRBV27 with TRBJ1-2; TRBD1 is a possible D gene (5 bases). CDR3 length equals 15 residues. Between the trimmed V and J ends, which lost 4 bases and 7 bases, there was a span of 19 bases. CDR1 and CDR2 from the germline V gene are MNHEY and SMNVEV (reference sequence).

CDR3 sequence (DNA): TGCGCCAGCAGCTTGGTTCTAGGGGCGGAAGCTTTCTTT. It encodes CASSLVLGAEAFF. V gene TRBV5-1 combines with J gene TRBJ1-1, with D possibly matching TRBD1 (5 bases). This CDR3 is built from 13 residues. The germline V and J ends were trimmed by 0 bases and 8 bases, with 11 bases remaining between them. Germline CDR1 SGHRS, CDR2 YFSETQ.

The rearrangement joins TRBV28 to TRBJ1-5; possibly TRBD1 for D (6 bases). The germline gives CDR1 MDHEN, CDR2 SYDVKM. Deletions cut 4 bases from V and 2 bases from J, with 15 bases between. The CDR3 has 16 amino acids. The CDR3 loop reads CASSSTGTLGNQPQHF. CDR3 DNA sequence: TGTGCCAGCAGTTCTACCGGGACACTGGGCAATCAGCCCCAGCATTTT.

There are many counts of this clonotype. This chain links TRBV10-3 with TRBJ2-1; D possibly corresponds to TRBD2 (7 bases). V was trimmed by 6 bases and J by 2 bases, leaving 17 bases between them. Germline CDR1 and CDR2: ENHRY and SYGVKD. The CDR3 covers 16 residues. The CDR3, as DNA: TGTGCCATCAGAATAAACCGGGGGGACACCTACAATGAGCAGTTCTTC. Amino acids: CAIRINRGDTYNEQFF.

This clonotype was seen at least ten times. The CDR3 is CASSPQGQLSSGANVLTF. The CDR3 region has the DNA TGTGCCAGCAGCCCCCAGGGACAGCTTAGCTCTGGGGCCAACGTCCTGACTTTC. J is TRBJ2-6 and V is TRBV7-2; 7 nucleotides match TRBD1. The germline CDR1 and CDR2 sequences are SGHTA and FQGNSA. The trim removed 5 bases at V and 0 bases at J, leaving 10 bases unmatched. CDR3 length: 18 amino acids.

This rearrangement joins TRBV11-2 to TRBJ2-5; a weak D match, TRBD1 (7 bases). The CDR3 length is 14 residues. The germline CDR1 and CDR2 sequences are SGHAT and FQNNGV. The V gene lost 1 base and the J gene lost 4 bases, with 10 bases spanning the gap. CDR3: CASSLVQGGETQYF. Written as DNA, the CDR3 is TGTGCCAGCAGCTTAGTCCAGGGGGGAGAGACCCAGTACTTC.

This chain joins TRBV7-2 and TRBJ2-7; the D is unclear. This CDR3 comprises 14 residues. V was cut by 5 bases and J by 3 bases, with 14 bases left in between. Germline V gives CDR1 SGHTA, CDR2 FQGNSA. The CDR3: CASSESGGFYEQYF. CDR3 nucleotides: TGTGCCAGCAGCGAATCTGGCGGTTTCTACGAGCAGTACTTC.

A word on this clonotype: Given a much more abundant clone one base away, this may be a read error. The rearrangement joins TRBV11-3 to TRBJ2-1, with 7 bases that match TRBD1. Trimming cost V 5 bases and J 10 bases; bases outside gene matches: 11. The CDR3 totals 14 residues. Germline CDR1 reads SGHNT; CDR2 reads YENEEA. CDR3 DNA sequence: TGTGCCAGCAGCCCCGGGACAGCCGAGAAGGAGCAGTTCTTC. This gives the protein CASSPGTAEKEQFF.

This clonotype has more than one count but fewer than ten. The chain joins TRBV24-1 to TRBJ1-2; a possible D gene is TRBD1 (5 bases). Trimming stripped 3 bases from V and 4 bases from J, with 5 bases between. Per the germline V gene, CDR1 is KGHDR and CDR2 is SFDVKD. The CDR3 consists of 12 residues. The CDR3 coding sequence is TGTGCCACCAGTGATGGGACCTATGGCTACACCTTC. Amino acids: CATSDGTYGYTF.

This chain links TRBV6-1 with TRBJ1-5, with TRBD1 as a possible D gene (5 bases). The CDR3 sequence is 14 residues long. V shed 0 bases and J shed 7 bases, with 10 bases lying between them. Germline V gene lookup returns CDR1 MNHNS and CDR2 SASEGT. CDR3 sequence reads: CASSEALRGQPQHF. In nucleotides, the CDR3 is TGTGCCAGCAGTGAAGCGCTTCGGGGGCAGCCCCAGCATTTT.

This clonotype was observed at least ten times. The V gene is TRBV28, the J gene TRBJ2-7; D is uncertain. This CDR3 is 12 amino acids long. CDR1 and CDR2 from the germline V gene are MDHEN and SYDVKM. V was pared by 6 bases and J by 2 bases, with 8 bases between. CDR3 in DNA: TGTGCCAGCAGGGACCTGGCCTACGAGCAGTACTTC. Its translation: CASRDLAYEQYF.

The chain carries TRBV3-1 and TRBJ2-5; perhaps TRBD1 as D (5 bases). Germline V lookup: CDR1 LGHDT, CDR2 YNNKEL (reference sequence). The CDR3 spans 15 residues. Trimming removed 9 bases at V and 2 bases at J, with 19 bases between. The CDR3 reads CARLNGRQSQETQYF. The CDR3 nucleotides are TGTGCCAGACTAAATGGCAGACAGTCACAAGAGACCCAGTACTTC.

The table lists this clonotype with a few counts. The CDR3 protein is CASSSGTPGTQYF. The CDR3 DNA is TGTGCCAGCAGCTCCGGGACTCCGGGGACCCAGTACTTC. This sequence joins TRBV5-4 and TRBJ2-5; D might be TRBD2 (6 bases). V lost 3 bases and J lost 7, with 13 bases in between. CDR3 length: 13 residues. Per the germline V gene, CDR1 is SGHNT and CDR2 is YYREEE (reference sequence).

This clonotype was seen many times. The chain links TRBV6-1 to TRBJ1-6; D is undetermined. This CDR3 is 15 amino acids long. Germline V gives CDR1 MNHNS, CDR2 SASEGT. The ends were cut back, 5 bases at V and 0 bases at J, with 8 bases in the middle. CDR3 coding DNA: TGTGCCAGCAGTTTTCGGAGCTCCTATAATTCACCCCTCCACTTT. This translates into CASSFRSSYNSPLHF.

This clonotype showed up just a few times. The chain links TRBV2 to TRBJ1-5; 8 positions agree with TRBD1. Germline lookup yields CDR1 SNHLY and CDR2 FYNNEI. This CDR3 has 14 amino acids. The trim removed 4 bases at V and 5 bases at J, leaving 4 bases unmatched. The CDR3 nucleotides are TGTGCCAGCAGTGTAGGACAGGGCTATCAGCCCCAGCATTTT. Translated, it gives CASSVGQGYQPQHF.

V and J are TRBV7-8 and TRBJ2-7; 7 bases map to TRBD2. V gave up 5 bases and J gave up 3 bases; unmatched junction bases: 4. The CDR3 is 13 residues long. Looked up from germline, CDR1 is SGHVS and CDR2 is FQNEAQ. CDR3 amino acids: CASSARGYYEQYF. The CDR3 region has the DNA TGTGCCAGCAGCGCGCGGGGGTACTACGAGCAGTACTTC.

The chain's CDR3 is CASSPKGRADTQYF. DNA for the CDR3: TGTGCCAGCAGCCCGAAAGGCCGGGCAGATACGCAGTATTTT. The genes are TRBV11-3 and TRBJ2-3; no firm D call. Trimming removed 5 bases at V and 4 bases at J, with 13 bases between. The CDR3 totals 14 residues. Looked up from germline, CDR1 is SGHNT and CDR2 is YENEEA.

This chain joins TRBV20-1 and TRBJ1-1; D not resolved. V gave up 6 bases and J gave up 0 bases, with 11 bases separating them. This CDR3 spans 13 amino acids. Germline CDR1 DFQATT, CDR2 SNEGSKA (reference sequence). Written as DNA, the CDR3 is TGCAGTGCCCCCCTCGGGCTGAACACTGAAGCTTTCTTT. Protein sequence: CSAPLGLNTEAFF.